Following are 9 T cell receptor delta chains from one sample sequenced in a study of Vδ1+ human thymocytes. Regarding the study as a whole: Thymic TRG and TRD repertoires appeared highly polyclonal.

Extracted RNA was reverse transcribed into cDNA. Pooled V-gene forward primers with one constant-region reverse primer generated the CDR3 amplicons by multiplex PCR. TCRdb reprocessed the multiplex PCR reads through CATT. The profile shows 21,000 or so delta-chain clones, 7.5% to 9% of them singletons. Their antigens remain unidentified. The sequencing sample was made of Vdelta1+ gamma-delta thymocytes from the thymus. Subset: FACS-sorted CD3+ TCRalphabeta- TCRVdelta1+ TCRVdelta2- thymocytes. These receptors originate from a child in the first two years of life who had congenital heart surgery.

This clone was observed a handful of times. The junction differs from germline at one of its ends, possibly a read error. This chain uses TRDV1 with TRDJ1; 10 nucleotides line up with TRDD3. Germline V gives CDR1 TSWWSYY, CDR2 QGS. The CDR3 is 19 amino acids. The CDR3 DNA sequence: TGTGCTCTTGAGGAACTAGCGGACCTAACTGGGGGATACACCGATAAACTCATCTTT. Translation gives CALEELADLTGGYTDKLIF.

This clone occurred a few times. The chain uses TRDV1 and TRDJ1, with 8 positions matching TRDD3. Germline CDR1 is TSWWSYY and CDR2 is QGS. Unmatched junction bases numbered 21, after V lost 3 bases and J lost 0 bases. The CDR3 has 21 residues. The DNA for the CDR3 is TGTGCTCTTGGGGACCAGCCTTCGAGGTGGGGGATGCTTACGTACACCGATAAACTCATCTTT. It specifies CALGDQPSRWGMLTYTDKLIF.

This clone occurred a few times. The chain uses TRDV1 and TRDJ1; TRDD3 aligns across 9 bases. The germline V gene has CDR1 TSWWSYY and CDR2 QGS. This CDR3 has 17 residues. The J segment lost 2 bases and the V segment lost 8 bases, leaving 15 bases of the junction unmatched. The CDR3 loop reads CALLSYRVLGETDKLIF. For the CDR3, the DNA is TGTGCTCTTCTTTCCTACCGCGTACTGGGGGAGACCGATAAACTCATCTTT.

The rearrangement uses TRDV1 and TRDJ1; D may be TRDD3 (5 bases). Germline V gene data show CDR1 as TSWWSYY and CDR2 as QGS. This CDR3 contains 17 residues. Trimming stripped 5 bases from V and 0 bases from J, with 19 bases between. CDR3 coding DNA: TGTGCTCTTGGGAAACGGAAGGGGAACCTGTACACCGATAAACTCATCTTT. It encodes CALGKRKGNLYTDKLIF.

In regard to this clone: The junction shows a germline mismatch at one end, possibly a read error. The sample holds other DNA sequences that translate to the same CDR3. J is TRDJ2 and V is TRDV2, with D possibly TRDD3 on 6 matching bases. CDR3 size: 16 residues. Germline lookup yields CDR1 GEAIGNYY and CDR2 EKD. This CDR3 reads CACDMGADPLTAQLFF. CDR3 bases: TGCGCCTGTGACATGGGGGCCGACCCTTTGACAGCACAACTCTTCTTT.

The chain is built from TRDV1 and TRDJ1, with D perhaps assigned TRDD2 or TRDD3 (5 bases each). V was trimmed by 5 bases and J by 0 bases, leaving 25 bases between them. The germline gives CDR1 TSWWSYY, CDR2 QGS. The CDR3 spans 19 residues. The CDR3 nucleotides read TGTGCTCTTGGGCTCTTCCGTCGGGGGCCGGTCGAGGACACCGATAAACTCATCTTT. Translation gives CALGLFRRGPVEDTDKLIF.

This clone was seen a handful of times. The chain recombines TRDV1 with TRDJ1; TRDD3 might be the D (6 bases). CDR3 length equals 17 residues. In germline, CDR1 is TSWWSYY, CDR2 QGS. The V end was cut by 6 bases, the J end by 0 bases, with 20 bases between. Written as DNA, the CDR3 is TGTGCTCTTGGCATCCTGGGGACCTTCGCGTACACCGATAAACTCATCTTT. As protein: CALGILGTFAYTDKLIF.

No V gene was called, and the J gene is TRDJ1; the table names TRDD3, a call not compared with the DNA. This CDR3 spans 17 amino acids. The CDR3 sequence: CALGERAGVGDTDKLIF. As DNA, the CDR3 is TGTGCTCTTGGGGAACGGGCGGGGGTGGGGGACACCGATAAACTCATCTTT.

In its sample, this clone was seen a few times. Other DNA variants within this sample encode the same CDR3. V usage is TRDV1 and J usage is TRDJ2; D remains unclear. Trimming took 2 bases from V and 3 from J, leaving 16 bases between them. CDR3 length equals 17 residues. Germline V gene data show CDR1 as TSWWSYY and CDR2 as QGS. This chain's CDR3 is CALGEGLPARLTAQLFF. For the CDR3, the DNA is TGTGCTCTTGGGGAAGGGCTCCCCGCCAGACTGACAGCACAACTCTTCTTT.